These 28 T cell receptor beta chains came from one sample sequenced in a study of spatial heterogeneity in lung cancer. The time point here: sample taken at primary tumor resection. No antigen is known for these receptors. TCRdb processed the 5' RACE reads anew with MiXCR; each CDR3 protein has one entry. The profile shows 20,000 to 25,000 distinct CDR3 sequences, about 4.3% of them singletons. Study-wide results and caveats: Tumor mutation counts were tracked by expanded intratumoral alpha and beta TCR counts.

Sequenced material: lung tumor tissue, taken at surgery. These receptors were collected from a male donor with early-stage non-small cell lung cancer.

This clonotype was counted at least ten times. In DNA form, the CDR3 reads TGTGCCAGCAGCTGGGGACTAGCGGCAACCCTTTACACAGATACGCAGTATTTT. This translates into CASSWGLAATLYTDTQYF. The gene calls are TRBV11-2 and TRBJ2-3; 11 bases are shared with TRBD2. Losses at the gene ends were 4 bases for V and 2 bases for J; bases not matched to a gene: 11. CDR3 length: 18 residues. The germline V gene has CDR1 SGHAT and CDR2 FQNNGV.

This clonotype was observed at least ten times. This chain connects TRBV7-8 to TRBJ1-1, with D perhaps matching TRBD1 (5 bases). Germline loops: CDR1 SGHVS, CDR2 FQNEAQ. Trimming pared 1 base from V and 5 bases from J, leaving 8 bases between. The CDR3 has 13 residues. The CDR3 nucleotides read TGTGCCAGCAGCTTAGGCAGGGAAACTGAAGCTTTCTTT. Translation gives CASSLGRETEAFF.

This clonotype was recorded many times. This chain links TRBV7-3 with TRBJ2-5; D may match TRBD1 or TRBD2 (5 bases each). The CDR3 extends over 17 amino acids. The germline CDR1 and CDR2 sequences are SGHTA and FQGTGA. V gave up 3 bases and J gave up 5 bases, with 22 bases separating them. In nucleotides, the CDR3 is TGTGCCAGCAGCTTTGGGCCCCTAGGAGGAGAGGGGGAGACCCAGTACTTC. Its protein is CASSFGPLGGEGETQYF.

This clonotype was seen at least ten times. The rearrangement joins TRBV20-1 to TRBJ2-3; D not certain. Trimming removed 1 base at V and 0 bases at J, with 17 bases between. CDR3 length equals 17 residues. Germline V gene data show CDR1 as DFQATT and CDR2 as SNEGSKA (reference sequence). The CDR3 sequence is CSARAAGSGSSTDTQYF. CDR3 DNA sequence: TGCAGTGCTAGAGCAGCCGGTAGTGGCTCTAGCACAGATACGCAGTATTTT.

In its sample, this clonotype was seen many times. This sequence joins TRBV6-1 and TRBJ2-7; D uncertain. V shed 2 bases and J shed 2 bases, with 4 bases lying between them. This CDR3 comprises 12 residues. Germline V lookup: CDR1 MNHNS, CDR2 SASEGT. The CDR3 loop reads CASSEPAYEQYF. The CDR3 nucleotides are TGTGCCAGCAGTGAACCTGCCTACGAGCAGTACTTC.

The table lists this clonotype with many counts. The CDR3 protein is CASSLVVTGVNEQFF. CDR3 nucleotides: TGTGCCAGCAGCTTAGTTGTGACAGGGGTAAATGAGCAGTTCTTC. V is TRBV11-2 and J is TRBJ2-1; 8 nucleotides line up with TRBD1. Germline loops: CDR1 SGHAT, CDR2 FQNNGV. This CDR3 is built from 15 residues. J was trimmed by 7 bases and V by 1 base; bases with no gene match: 6.

This clonotype was picked up a small number of times. The junction differs from germline at one of its ends, possibly a read error. This rearrangement joins TRBV7-7 to TRBJ2-3; D is perhaps TRBD2 (6 bases). The CDR3 is 14 residues long. Germline CDR1 and CDR2: SSHAT and FNYEAQ (reference sequence). The CDR3 spells CASSLSGSTDTQYF. The CDR3 nucleotides are TGTGCTAGCAGCCTGAGCGGGAGCACAGATACGCAGTATTTT. Drawing the rest from reference TRBV7-7 and TRBJ2-3, the complete variable domain is GAGVSQSPRYKVTKRGQDVTLRCDPISSHATLYWYQQALGQGPEFLTYFNYEAQPDKSGLPSDRFSAERPEGSISTLTIQRTEQRDSAMYRCASSLSGSTDTQYFGPGTRLTVL.

CDR3 nucleotides: TGCAGTGCTAGCGCGGGGGGAAGCACTGAAGCTTTCTTT. Its protein is CSASAGGSTEAFF. The chain uses TRBV20-1 and TRBJ1-1; possibly TRBD1 for D (5 bases). CDR3 length equals 13 residues. V lost 3 bases and J 4 bases, leaving 12 bases between the germline ends. Germline lookup yields CDR1 DFQATT and CDR2 SNEGSKA (reference sequence).

This clonotype was found many times. The CDR3, as DNA: TGTGCCAGCAGCTTAGTTGAGGGGCCCCAATCAAAGCAGTTCTTC. It codes for CASSLVEGPQSKQFF. The gene calls are TRBV7-8 and TRBJ2-1, with D tentatively TRBD1 or TRBD2 (5 bases each). The germline CDR1 and CDR2 sequences are SGHVS and FQNEAQ. The CDR3 runs to 15 residues. V lost 1 base to trimming and J lost 11 bases, with 18 bases between them.

This clonotype was observed at least ten times. The chain recombines TRBV6-2 or TRBV6-3 with TRBJ2-3, with a weak D call TRBD2 (6 bases). Germline CDR1 reads MNHEY; CDR2 reads SVGEGT. This CDR3 contains 13 residues. Trimming left V 4 bases short and J 7 bases short, with 12 bases between. CDR3 sequence: CASSSYGGNTQYF. DNA for the CDR3: TGTGCCAGCAGTTCGTACGGGGGAAATACGCAGTATTTT.

This clonotype was counted many times. The gene calls are TRBV5-6 and TRBJ1-3, with no clear D. CDR3 length: 13 residues. The V gene's germline CDR1 is SGHDT and CDR2 YYEEEE. V was shortened by 3 bases and J by 2 bases, with 6 bases between the two germline ends. The CDR3 spells CASSWSTGNTIYF. For the CDR3, the DNA is TGTGCCAGCAGCTGGAGTACTGGAAACACCATATATTTT.

This clonotype has a handful of counts. The chain links TRBV7-8 to TRBJ1-5; no firm D call. CDR1 is SGHVS, CDR2 FQNEAQ, per germline. Trimming removed 2 bases from V and 1 base from J, with 12 bases in between. This CDR3 spans 16 amino acids. This CDR3 is CASSLRPPGSNQPQHF. In DNA, the CDR3 is TGTGCCAGCAGCTTACGCCCTCCGGGCAGCAATCAGCCCCAGCATTTT.

This clonotype is deemed medium-sized (0.01 to 0.1%). The genes are TRBV30 and TRBJ2-5; D is unclear. The germline V and J ends were trimmed by 2 bases and 4 bases, with 2 bases remaining between them. This CDR3 is 10 amino acids long. The germline CDR1 and CDR2 sequences are GTSNPN and SVGIG (reference sequence). The CDR3 reads CAWSRETQYF. The CDR3 region has the DNA TGTGCCTGGAGTAGAGAGACCCAGTACTTC.

This clonotype has at least ten counts. V gene TRBV3-1 combines with J gene TRBJ1-1; no definite D call. Germline V gene data show CDR1 as LGHDT and CDR2 as YNNKEL (reference sequence). V was pared by 4 bases and J by 4 bases, with 10 bases between. CDR3 length: 13 amino acids. CDR3 nucleotides: TGTGCCAGCAGCCCGGAGGTTTTCACTGAAGCTTTCTTT. Protein: CASSPEVFTEAFF.

This clonotype was seen many times. The chain joins TRBV29-1 to TRBJ2-1; D gene uncertain. CDR1 SQVTM and CDR2 ANQGSEA come from the germline V gene. CDR3 length equals 15 residues. V lost 4 bases to trimming and J lost 3 bases, with 16 bases between them. The CDR3 DNA is TGCAGCGTTGGGGGTGGGCAGCTTAGCTACAATGAGCAGTTCTTC. Encoded protein: CSVGGGQLSYNEQFF.

This clonotype was recorded many times. The CDR3 DNA is TGCGCCAGTAGACAGGGAAATCGGGGTGGCTACACCTTC. Translation: CASRQGNRGGYTF. This rearrangement joins TRBV5-1 to TRBJ1-2, with 7 bases fitting TRBD1. The V gene's germline CDR1 is SGHRS and CDR2 YFSETQ. J gave up 7 bases and V 8 bases, and 11 bases lay outside the gene matches. The CDR3 consists of 13 residues.

This clonotype was seen at least ten times. The rearrangement uses TRBV12-3 or TRBV12-4 and TRBJ1-5; TRBD1 might be the D (6 bases). There are 15 residues in the CDR3. V was clipped by 1 base and J by 4 bases, with 11 bases between them. The CDR3 here is CASSLGQTGNQPQHF. CDR3 bases: TGTGCCAGCAGTTTAGGACAAACAGGGAATCAGCCCCAGCATTTT.

This clonotype was seen at least ten times. This chain links TRBV6-2 or TRBV6-3 with TRBJ1-1; TRBD1 matches 7 bases. Trimming cost V 5 bases and J 4 bases; bases outside gene matches: 7. From germline, CDR1 is MNHEY and CDR2 SVGEGT. This CDR3 spans 14 amino acids. DNA of the CDR3: TGTGCCAGCAGTGCCGGGACAGTCACCACTGAAGCTTTCTTT. It translates to CASSAGTVTTEAFF.

The table lists this clonotype with many counts. The J gene is TRBJ2-1, the V gene TRBV20-1; D gene ambiguous. The ends were cut back, 6 bases at V and 3 bases at J, with 15 bases in the middle. This CDR3 comprises 14 residues. CDR1 is DFQATT and CDR2 is SNEGSKA in the germline V gene (reference sequence). The CDR3 region is CSAPDPPVYNEQFF. The CDR3 coding sequence is TGCAGTGCACCAGACCCCCCGGTCTACAATGAGCAGTTCTTC.

The table lists this clonotype with many counts. The chain is built from TRBV20-1 and TRBJ1-1; D perhaps matches TRBD1 (5 bases). Trimming cost V 3 bases and J 7 bases, with 18 bases left between them. The CDR3 extends over 14 amino acids. Germline lookup yields CDR1 DFQATT and CDR2 SNEGSKA (reference sequence). The CDR3 nucleotides read TGCAGTGCTAGTCTCGGGAGGGGAACGGGTGAAGCTTTCTTT. Translation: CSASLGRGTGEAFF.

There are many counts of this clonotype. The gene calls are TRBV4-3 and TRBJ2-7; D gene unclear. Germline V gene data show CDR1 as LGHNA and CDR2 as YSLEER. V dropped 0 bases and J dropped 3 bases, with 12 bases sitting between them. This CDR3 is 15 amino acids long. In nucleotides, the CDR3 is TGCGCCAGCAGCCAAGAAAGGGTTGTTGGCTACGAGCAGTACTTC. Translation: CASSQERVVGYEQYF.

This clonotype was picked up many times. The chain joins TRBV6-2 or TRBV6-3 to TRBJ2-7; D perhaps matches TRBD2 (6 bases). The CDR3 is 15 amino acids. Germline V gene sequence: CDR1 MNHEY, CDR2 SVGEGT. V was trimmed by 6 bases and J by 3 bases, leaving 18 bases between them. The CDR3 DNA is TGTGCCAGCAGACGTTCCGGAGGGGTCAGCTACGAGCAGTACTTC. Protein: CASRRSGGVSYEQYF.

There are many counts of this clonotype. The chain recombines TRBV14 with TRBJ1-1; unclear D gene. The germline V gene encodes CDR1 SGHDN and CDR2 FVKESK. This CDR3 comprises 15 residues. Trimming stripped 4 bases from V and 1 base from J, with 13 bases between. This CDR3 is CASSPYSPPNTEAFF. The CDR3 DNA sequence: TGTGCCAGCAGCCCTTACTCCCCGCCGAACACTGAAGCTTTCTTT.

A few counts support this clonotype. The chain uses TRBV15 and TRBJ2-1, with D tentatively TRBD1 (6 bases). This CDR3 has 13 amino acids. The germline V gene has CDR1 LNHNV and CDR2 YYDKDF (reference sequence). V lost 6 bases and J lost 9, with 15 bases in between. This CDR3 is CATSVHLRGEQFF. In DNA, the CDR3 is TGTGCCACCAGTGTCCACCTCAGGGGTGAGCAGTTCTTC.

At least ten counts were recorded for this clonotype. The chain is built from TRBV20-1 and TRBJ2-4; TRBD2 might be the D (5 bases). The V gene's germline CDR1 is DFQATT and CDR2 SNEGSKA (reference sequence). The CDR3 is made up of 16 amino acids. V lost 1 base, J lost 7 bases, and 20 bases lay in between. The CDR3 nucleotides read TGCAGTGCTAGAGTGGGCCCGGGGTCGCCCCGGAACATTCAGTACTTC. Its translation is CSARVGPGSPRNIQYF.

This clonotype rates as medium-sized. This sequence joins TRBV18 and TRBJ2-1; 8 bases are a match to TRBD2. The CDR3 loop spans 15 amino acids. With 6 bases clipped from V and 8 bases from J, the junction kept 12 bases outside the gene matches. The germline gives CDR1 KGHSH, CDR2 LQKENI. The CDR3 loop is CASSPEPSGLDEQFF. The CDR3 region has the DNA TGTGCCAGCTCTCCGGAGCCTAGCGGGCTTGATGAGCAGTTCTTC.

This clonotype has ten or more counts. This sequence joins TRBV5-1 and TRBJ2-7; 11 nucleotides align to TRBD1. Germline trimming cut 1 base from V and 3 bases from J; bases unmatched to any gene: 3. The CDR3 runs to 15 residues. The germline gives CDR1 SGHRS, CDR2 YFSETQ. CDR3 sequence reads: CASSLSGTGGYEQYF. CDR3 DNA sequence: TGCGCCAGCAGCTTGTCTGGGACAGGGGGCTACGAGCAGTACTTC.

This clonotype was picked up many times. The CDR3 protein is CASSGAGTEAFF. DNA of the CDR3: TGTGCCAGCAGTGGAGCGGGCACTGAAGCTTTCTTT. This chain uses TRBV2 with TRBJ1-1; no reliable D call. The CDR3 is 12 residues long. Looked up from germline, CDR1 is SNHLY and CDR2 is FYNNEI. V was pared by 4 bases and J by 4 bases, with 7 bases between. The full variable domain, rest sourced from reference TRBV2 and TRBJ1-1, is EPEVTQTPSHQVTQMGQEVILRCVPISNHLYFYWYRQILGQKVEFLVSFYNNEISEKSEIFDDQFSVERPDGSNFTLKIRSTKLEDSAMYFCASSGAGTEAFFGQGTRLTVV.